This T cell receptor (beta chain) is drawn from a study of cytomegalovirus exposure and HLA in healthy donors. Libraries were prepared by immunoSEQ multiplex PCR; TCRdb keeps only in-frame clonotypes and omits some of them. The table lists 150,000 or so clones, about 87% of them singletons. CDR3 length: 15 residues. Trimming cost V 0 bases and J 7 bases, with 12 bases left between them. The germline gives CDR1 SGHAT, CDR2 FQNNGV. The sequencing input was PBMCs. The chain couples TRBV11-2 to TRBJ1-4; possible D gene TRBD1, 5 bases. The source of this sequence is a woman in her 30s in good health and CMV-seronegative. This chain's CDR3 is CASSLDPAGGEKLFF. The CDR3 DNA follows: TGTGCCAGCAGCTTAGACCCGGCGGGGGGTGAAAAACTGTTTTTT.